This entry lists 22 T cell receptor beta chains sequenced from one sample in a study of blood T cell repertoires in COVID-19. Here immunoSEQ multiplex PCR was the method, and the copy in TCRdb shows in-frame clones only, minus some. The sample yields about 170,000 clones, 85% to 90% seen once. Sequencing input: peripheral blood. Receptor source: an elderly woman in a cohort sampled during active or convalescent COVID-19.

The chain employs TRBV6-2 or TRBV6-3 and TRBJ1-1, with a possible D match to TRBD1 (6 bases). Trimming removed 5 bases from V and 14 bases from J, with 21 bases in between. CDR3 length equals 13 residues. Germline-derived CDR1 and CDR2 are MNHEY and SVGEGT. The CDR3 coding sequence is TGTGCCAGCAGTACAGAACTCCGACAGGTTAGGTTCTTT. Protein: CASSTELRQVRFF.

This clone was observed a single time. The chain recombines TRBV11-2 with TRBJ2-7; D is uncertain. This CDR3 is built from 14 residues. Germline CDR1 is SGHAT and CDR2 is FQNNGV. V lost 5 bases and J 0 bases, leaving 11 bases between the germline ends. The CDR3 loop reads CASSPIILSYEQYF. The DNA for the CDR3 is TGTGCCAGCAGCCCTATTATTCTCTCCTACGAGCAGTACTTC.

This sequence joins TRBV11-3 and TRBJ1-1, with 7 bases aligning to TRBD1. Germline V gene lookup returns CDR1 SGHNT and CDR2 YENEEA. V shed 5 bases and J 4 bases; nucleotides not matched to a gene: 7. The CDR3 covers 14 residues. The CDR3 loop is CASSLQGFGTEAFF. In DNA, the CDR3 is TGTGCCAGCAGCCTACAGGGGTTCGGCACTGAAGCTTTCTTT.

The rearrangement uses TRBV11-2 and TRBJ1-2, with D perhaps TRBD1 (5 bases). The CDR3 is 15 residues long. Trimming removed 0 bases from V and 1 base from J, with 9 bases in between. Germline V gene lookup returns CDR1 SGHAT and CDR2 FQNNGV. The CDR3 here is CASSLEVGGNYGYTF. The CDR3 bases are TGTGCCAGCAGCTTAGAGGTCGGGGGTAACTATGGCTACACCTTC.

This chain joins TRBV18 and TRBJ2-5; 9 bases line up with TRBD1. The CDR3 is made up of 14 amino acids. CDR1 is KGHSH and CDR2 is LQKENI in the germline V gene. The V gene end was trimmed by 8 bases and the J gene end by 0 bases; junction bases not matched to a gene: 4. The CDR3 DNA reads TGTGCCAGCACCCGGGACAGGGACCAAGAGACCCAGTACTTC. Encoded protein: CASTRDRDQETQYF.

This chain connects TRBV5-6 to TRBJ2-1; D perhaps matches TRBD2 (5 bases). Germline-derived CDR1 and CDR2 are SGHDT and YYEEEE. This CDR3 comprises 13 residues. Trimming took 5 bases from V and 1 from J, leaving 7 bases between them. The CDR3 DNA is TGTGCCAGCAGGAGGGTTTCCTACAATGAGCAGTTCTTC. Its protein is CASRRVSYNEQFF.

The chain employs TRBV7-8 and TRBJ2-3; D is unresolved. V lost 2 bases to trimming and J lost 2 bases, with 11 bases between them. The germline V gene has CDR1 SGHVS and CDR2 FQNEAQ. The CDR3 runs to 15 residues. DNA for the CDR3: TGTGCCAGCAGCTTACCCTCAGGCTACACAGATACGCAGTATTTT. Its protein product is CASSLPSGYTDTQYF.

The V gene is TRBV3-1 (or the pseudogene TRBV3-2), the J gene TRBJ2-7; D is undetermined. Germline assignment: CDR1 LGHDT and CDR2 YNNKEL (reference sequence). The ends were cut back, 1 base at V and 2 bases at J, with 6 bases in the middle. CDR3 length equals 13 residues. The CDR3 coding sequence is TGTGCCAGCAGCCAAGTTGGGCCCTACGAGCAGTACTTC. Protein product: CASSQVGPYEQYF.

The CDR3 loop is CASSIRRERSDTQYF. CDR3 coding DNA: TGTGCCAGTAGTATACGGCGGGAGAGGTCAGATACGCAGTATTTT. This chain uses TRBV19 with TRBJ2-3; TRBD2 matches 7 bases. The CDR3 is 15 amino acids. V gave up 2 bases and J gave up 4 bases; unmatched junction bases: 6. Germline lookup yields CDR1 LNHDA and CDR2 SQIVND (reference sequence).

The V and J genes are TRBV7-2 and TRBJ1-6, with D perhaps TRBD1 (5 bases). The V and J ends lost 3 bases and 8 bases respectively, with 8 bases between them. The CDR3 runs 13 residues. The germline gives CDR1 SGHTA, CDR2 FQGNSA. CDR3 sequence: CASSLWGDSPLHF. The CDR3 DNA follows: TGTGCCAGCAGCTTGTGGGGGGATTCACCCCTCCACTTT.

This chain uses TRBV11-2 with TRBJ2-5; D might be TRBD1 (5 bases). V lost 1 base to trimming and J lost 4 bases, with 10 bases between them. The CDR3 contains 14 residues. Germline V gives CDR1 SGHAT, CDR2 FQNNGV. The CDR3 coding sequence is TGTGCCAGCAGCTTAGTTTGGACACGAGAGACCCAGTACTTC. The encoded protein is CASSLVWTRETQYF.

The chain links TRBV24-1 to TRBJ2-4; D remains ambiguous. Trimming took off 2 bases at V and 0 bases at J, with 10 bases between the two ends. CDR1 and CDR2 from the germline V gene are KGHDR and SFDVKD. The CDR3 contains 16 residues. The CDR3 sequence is CATSDSNVLAKNIQYF. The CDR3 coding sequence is TGTGCCACCAGTGATTCGAATGTACTAGCCAAAAACATTCAGTACTTC.

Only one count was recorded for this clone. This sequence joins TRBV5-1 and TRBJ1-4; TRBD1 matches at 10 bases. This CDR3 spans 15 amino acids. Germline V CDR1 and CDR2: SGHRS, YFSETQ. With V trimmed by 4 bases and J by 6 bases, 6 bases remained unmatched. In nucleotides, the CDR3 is TGCGCCAGCAGCCAGGGGACAGGGGTTTATGAAAAACTGTTTTTT. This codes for CASSQGTGVYEKLFF.

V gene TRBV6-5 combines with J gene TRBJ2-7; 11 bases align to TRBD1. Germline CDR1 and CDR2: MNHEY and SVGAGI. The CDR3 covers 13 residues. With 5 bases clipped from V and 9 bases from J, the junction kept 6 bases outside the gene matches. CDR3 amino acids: CASSTLDRGRQYV. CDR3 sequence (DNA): TGTGCCAGCAGTACCCTGGACAGGGGGCGGCAGTACGTC.

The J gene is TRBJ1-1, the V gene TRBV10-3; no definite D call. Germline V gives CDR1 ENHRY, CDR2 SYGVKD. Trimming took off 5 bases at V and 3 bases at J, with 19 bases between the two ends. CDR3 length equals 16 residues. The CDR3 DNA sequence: TGTGCCATCAGTACTTGGCTGGGGAGAATGGACACTGAAGCTTTCTTT. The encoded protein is CAISTWLGRMDTEAFF.

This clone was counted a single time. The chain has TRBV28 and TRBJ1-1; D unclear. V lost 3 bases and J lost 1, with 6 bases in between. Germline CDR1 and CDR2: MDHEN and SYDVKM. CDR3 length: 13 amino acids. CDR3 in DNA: TGTGCCAGCAGTTTTCGTAGGAACACTGAAGCTTTCTTT. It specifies CASSFRRNTEAFF.

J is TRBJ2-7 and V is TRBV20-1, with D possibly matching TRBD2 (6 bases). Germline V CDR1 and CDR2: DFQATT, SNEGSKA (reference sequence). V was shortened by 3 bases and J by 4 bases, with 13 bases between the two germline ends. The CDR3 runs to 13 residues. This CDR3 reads CSASRGLGYEQYF. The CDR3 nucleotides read TGCAGTGCTAGTCGGGGGTTGGGATACGAGCAGTACTTC.

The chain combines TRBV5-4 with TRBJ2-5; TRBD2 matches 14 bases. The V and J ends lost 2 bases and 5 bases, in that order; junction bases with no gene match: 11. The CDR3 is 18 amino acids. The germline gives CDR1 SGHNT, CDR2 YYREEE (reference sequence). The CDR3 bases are TGTGCCAGCAGCTTTAAACCGGGACTAGCGGGAGTTGGGGAGACCCAGTACTTC. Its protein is CASSFKPGLAGVGETQYF.

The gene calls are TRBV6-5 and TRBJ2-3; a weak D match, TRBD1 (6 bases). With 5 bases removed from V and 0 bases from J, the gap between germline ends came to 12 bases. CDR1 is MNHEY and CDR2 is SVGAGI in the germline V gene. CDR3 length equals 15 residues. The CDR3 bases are TGTGCCAGCAGTCCGGACAGCAGAAGCACAGATACGCAGTATTTT. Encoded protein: CASSPDSRSTDTQYF.

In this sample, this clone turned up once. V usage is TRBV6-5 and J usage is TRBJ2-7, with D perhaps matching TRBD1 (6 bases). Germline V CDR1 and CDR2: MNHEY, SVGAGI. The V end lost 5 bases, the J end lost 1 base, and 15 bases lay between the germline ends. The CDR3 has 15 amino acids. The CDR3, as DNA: TGTGCCAGCAGTAAACCCGGGACATCTTCCTACGAGCAGTACTTC. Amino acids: CASSKPGTSSYEQYF.

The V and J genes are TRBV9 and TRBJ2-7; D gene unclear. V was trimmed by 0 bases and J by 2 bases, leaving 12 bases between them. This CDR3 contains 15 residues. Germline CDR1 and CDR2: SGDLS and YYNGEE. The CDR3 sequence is CASSVEPDTTYEQYF. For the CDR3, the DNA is TGTGCCAGCAGCGTAGAGCCAGATACTACCTACGAGCAGTACTTC. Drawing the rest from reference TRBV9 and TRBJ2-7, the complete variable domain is DSGVTQTPKHLITATGQRVTLRCSPRSGDLSVYWYQQSLDQGLQFLIQYYNGEERAKGNILERFSAQQFPDLHSELNLSSLELGDSALYFCASSVEPDTTYEQYFGPGTRLTVT.

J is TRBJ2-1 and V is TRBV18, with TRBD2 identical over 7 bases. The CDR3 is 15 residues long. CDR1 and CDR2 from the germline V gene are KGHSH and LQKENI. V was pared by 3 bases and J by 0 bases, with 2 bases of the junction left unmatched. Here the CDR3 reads CASSPLADSYNEQFF. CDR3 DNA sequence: TGTGCCAGCTCACCCCTAGCGGACTCCTACAATGAGCAGTTCTTC.